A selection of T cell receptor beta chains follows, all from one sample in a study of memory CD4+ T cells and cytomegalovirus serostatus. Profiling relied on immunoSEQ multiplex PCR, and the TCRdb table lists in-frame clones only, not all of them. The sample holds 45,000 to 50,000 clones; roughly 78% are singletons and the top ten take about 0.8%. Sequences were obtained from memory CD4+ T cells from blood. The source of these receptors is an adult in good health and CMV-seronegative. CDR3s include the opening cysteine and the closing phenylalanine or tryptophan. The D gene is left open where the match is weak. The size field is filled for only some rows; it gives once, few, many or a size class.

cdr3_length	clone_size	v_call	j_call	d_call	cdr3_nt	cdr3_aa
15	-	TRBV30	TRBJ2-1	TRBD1	TGTGCCTGGAGTAGGAAACAGGGGGCTGGCAATGAGCAGTTCTTC	CAWSRKQGAGNEQFF
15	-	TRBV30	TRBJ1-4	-	TGTGCCTGGAGTAGCGGCTTTGCAACTAATGAAAAACTGTTTTTT	CAWSSGFATNEKLFF
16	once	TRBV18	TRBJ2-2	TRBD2	TGTGCCAGCTCACGTCCCGGGACTAGGAACACCGGGGAGCTGTTTTTT	CASSRPGTRNTGELFF
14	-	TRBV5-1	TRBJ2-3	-	TGCGCCAGCAGCTTAGCGGTTAGCACAGATACGCAGTATTTT	CASSLAVSTDTQYF
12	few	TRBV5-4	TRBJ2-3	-	TGTGCCAGCAGCCGGGCCACAGATACGCAGTATTTT	CASSRATDTQYF
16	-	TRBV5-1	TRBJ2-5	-	TGCGCCAGCAGCGAGTTGTCCGGCCTTGGAGTGGGGACCCAGTACTTC	CASSELSGLGVGTQYF
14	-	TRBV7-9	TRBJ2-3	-	TGTGCCAGCAGCTTGGGCTATCGAGGGGATACGCAGTATTTT	CASSLGYRGDTQYF
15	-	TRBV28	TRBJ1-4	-	-	CASSTSTGLSEKLFF
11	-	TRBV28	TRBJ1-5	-	TGTGCCAGCAGTTTAACTGCGTCCAGCATTTTT	CASSLTASSIF
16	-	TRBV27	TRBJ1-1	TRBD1	TGTGCCAGCAGTTCAACCCCCCGGACAGGGAACACTGAAGCTTTCTTT	CASSSTPRTGNTEAFF
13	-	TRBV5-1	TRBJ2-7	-	TGCGCCAGCAGCTTGAGAGGGGAATACGAGCAGTACTTC	CASSLRGEYEQYF
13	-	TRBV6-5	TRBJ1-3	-	TGTGCCAGCAGAGGGGGGATTAGAAACACCATATATTTT	CASRGGIRNTIYF
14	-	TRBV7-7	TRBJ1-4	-	TGTGCCAGCAGCCAAGGACCGGTAAATGAAAAACTGTTTTTT	CASSQGPVNEKLFF
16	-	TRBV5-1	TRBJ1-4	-	TGCGCCAGCAGCCCCCTGGGGAGAGGAGCTAATGAAAAACTGTTTTTT	CASSPLGRGANEKLFF
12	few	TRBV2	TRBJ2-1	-	TGTGCCAGCAGCATGGACGGGGGTGAGCAGTTCTTC	CASSMDGGEQFF
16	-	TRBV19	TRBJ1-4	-	TGTGCCAGTAGCTGGACGCCACAGGGCCCTAATGAAAAACTGTTTTTT	CASSWTPQGPNEKLFF
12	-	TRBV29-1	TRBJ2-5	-	TGCAGCGTTGGGAGGGAGTCGGAGACCCAGTACTTC	CSVGRESETQYF
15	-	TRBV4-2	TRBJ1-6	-	TGTGCCAGCAGCCAAGATCCCATTCAGGATTCACCCCTCCACTTT	CASSQDPIQDSPLHF
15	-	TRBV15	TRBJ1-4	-	TGTGCCACCAGCAGAGAGGTCGCTAGGTCCGAAAAACTGTTTTTT	CATSREVARSEKLFF
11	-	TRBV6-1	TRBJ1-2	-	TGTGCCAGCAGGGACGGTTATGGCTACACCTTC	CASRDGYGYTF
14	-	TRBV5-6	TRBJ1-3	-	TGTGCCAGCAGCTTGCCCGGGGCTGGAAACACCATATATTTT	CASSLPGAGNTIYF
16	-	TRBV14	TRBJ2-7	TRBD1	TGTGCCAGCAGCCCCGGACAGGGTAGACGATCCTACGAGCAGTACTTC	CASSPGQGRRSYEQYF
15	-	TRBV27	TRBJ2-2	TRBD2	TGTGCCAGCAGTTCAACTAGCGTGGGCACCGGGGAGCTGTTTTTT	CASSSTSVGTGELFF
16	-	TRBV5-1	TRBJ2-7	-	TGCGCCAGCAGCTGGACGGGGTACCTATCGTCCTACGAGCAGTACTTC	CASSWTGYLSSYEQYF
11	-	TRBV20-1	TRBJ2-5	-	TGCAGTGCTAGAGGGACGGCATGGGGGCACTTC	CSARGTAWGHF
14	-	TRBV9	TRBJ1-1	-	TGTGCCAGCAGCGTAGACAGGGCGTCCACTGAAGCTTTCTTT	CASSVDRASTEAFF
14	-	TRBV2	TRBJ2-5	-	TGTGCCACTCGGAGAGATCAGGGAATAGGAACCCAGTACTTC	CATRRDQGIGTQYF
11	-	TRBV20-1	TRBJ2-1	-	TGCAGTGCTAGAGTATACGATGAGCAGTTCTTC	CSARVYDEQFF
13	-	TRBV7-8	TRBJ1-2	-	TGTGCCAGCAGCTTAGCGTCCGGATCTGGCTACACCTTC	CASSLASGSGYTF
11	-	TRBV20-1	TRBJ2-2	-	TGCAGTGCCAGAGAGGACGGGGAGCTGTTTTTT	CSAREDGELFF
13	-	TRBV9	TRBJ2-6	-	TGTGCCAGCAGCCCAGGGGGGGCCAACGTCCTGACTTTC	CASSPGGANVLTF
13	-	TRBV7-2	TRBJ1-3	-	TGTGCCAGCAGCCTAGGGTATGGAAACACCATATATTTT	CASSLGYGNTIYF
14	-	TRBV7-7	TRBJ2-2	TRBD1	TGTGCCAGCAGAGGGACAGCGGTGACCGGGGAGCTGTTTTTT	CASRGTAVTGELFF
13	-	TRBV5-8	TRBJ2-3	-	TGTGCCAGCAGGGCTAGTGCCACAGATACGCAGTATTTT	CASRASATDTQYF
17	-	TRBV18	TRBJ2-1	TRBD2	TGTGCCAGCTCACCACCTAGACTAGCGGGAGTGCGCGGTGAGCAGTTCTTC	CASSPPRLAGVRGEQFF
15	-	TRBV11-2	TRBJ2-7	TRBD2	TGTGCCAGCAGCGTTACTAGCGGGAGCCTGTACGAGCAGTACTTC	CASSVTSGSLYEQYF
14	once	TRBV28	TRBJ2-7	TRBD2	TGTGCCAGCAGATTAGCGGGAGGGCCGCAGGAGCAGTACTTC	CASRLAGGPQEQYF
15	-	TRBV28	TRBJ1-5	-	TGTGCCAGCAGTTTAGACACAAGTGGCAATCAGCCCCAGCATTTT	CASSLDTSGNQPQHF